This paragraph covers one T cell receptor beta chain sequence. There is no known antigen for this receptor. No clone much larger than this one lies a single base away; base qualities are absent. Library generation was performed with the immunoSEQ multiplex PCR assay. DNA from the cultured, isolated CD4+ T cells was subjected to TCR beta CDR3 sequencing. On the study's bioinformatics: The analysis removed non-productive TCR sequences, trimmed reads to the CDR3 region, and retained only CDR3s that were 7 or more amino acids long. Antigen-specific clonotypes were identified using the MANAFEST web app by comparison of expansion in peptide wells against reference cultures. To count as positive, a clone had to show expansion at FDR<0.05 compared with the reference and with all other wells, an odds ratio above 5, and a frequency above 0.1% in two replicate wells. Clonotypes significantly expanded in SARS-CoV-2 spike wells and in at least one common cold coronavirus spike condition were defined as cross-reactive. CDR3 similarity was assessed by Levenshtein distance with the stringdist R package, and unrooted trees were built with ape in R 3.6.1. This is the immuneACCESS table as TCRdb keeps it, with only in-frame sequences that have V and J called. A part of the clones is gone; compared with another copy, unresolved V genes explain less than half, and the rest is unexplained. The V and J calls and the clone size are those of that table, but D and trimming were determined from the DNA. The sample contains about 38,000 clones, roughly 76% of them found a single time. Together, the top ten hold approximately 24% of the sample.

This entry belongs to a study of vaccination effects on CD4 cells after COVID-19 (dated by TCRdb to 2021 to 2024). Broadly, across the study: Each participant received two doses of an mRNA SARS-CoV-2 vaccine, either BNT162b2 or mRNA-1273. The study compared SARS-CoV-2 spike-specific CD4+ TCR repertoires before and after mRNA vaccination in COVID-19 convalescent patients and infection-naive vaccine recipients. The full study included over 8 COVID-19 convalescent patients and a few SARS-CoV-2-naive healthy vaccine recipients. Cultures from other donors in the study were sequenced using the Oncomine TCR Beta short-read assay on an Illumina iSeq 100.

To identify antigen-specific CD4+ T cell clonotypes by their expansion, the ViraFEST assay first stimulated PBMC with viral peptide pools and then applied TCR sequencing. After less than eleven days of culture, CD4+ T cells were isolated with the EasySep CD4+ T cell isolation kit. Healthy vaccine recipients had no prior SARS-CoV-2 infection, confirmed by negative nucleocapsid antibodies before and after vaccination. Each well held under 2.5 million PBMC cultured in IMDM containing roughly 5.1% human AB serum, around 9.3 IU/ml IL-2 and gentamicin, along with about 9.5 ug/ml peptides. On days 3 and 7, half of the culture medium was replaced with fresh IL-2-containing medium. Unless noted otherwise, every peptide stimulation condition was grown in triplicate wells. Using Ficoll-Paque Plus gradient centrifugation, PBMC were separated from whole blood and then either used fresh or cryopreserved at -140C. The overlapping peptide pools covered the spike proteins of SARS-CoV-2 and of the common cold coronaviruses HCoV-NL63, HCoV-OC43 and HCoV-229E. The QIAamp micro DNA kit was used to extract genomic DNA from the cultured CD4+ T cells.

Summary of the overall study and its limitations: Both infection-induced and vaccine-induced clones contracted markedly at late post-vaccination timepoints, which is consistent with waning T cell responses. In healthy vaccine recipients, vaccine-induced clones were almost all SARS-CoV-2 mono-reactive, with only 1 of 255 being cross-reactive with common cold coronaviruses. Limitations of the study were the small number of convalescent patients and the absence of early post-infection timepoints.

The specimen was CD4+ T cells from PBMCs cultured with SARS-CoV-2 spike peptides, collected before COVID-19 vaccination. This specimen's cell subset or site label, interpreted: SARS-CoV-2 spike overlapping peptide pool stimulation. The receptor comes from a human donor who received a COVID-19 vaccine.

The sequenced DNA: TGTGCCAGCAGCCCGGGACTAGCGGGGGGCACAGATACGCAGTATTTT. This sequence encodes CASSPGLAGGTDTQYF. In this chain, TRBV3-1 (or the pseudogene TRBV3-2) is recombined with TRBJ2-3; 14 nucleotides in the junction match TRBD2. As encoded in the germline V gene (reference sequence), CDR1 is LGHDT while CDR2 is YNNKEL. The CDR3 spans 16 residues, from the cysteine through the phenylalanine. The read is trimmed to its CDR3 DNA, 48 bases read in frame from base 1. Germline trimming amounts to 4 bases on V and 1 base on J, with 1 as the count of junction bases outside the gene matches.